Described below is a single T cell receptor beta chain sequence and its context. The antigen remains unidentified. The CDR3 runs to 16 residues. Germline CDR1 SGHVS, CDR2 FNYEAQ. V was pared by 5 bases and J by 7 bases, with 10 bases of the junction left unmatched. These data originate in a study of CD8+CD57+ T cells in acquired aplastic anemia. Study-wide background: Sorted CD4+ and CD8+ cells yielded DNA averaging around 3.2 ug. Average CD4+ read depth in healthy donors was approximately 11 million reads. Study-wide findings and caveats: It was found that nearly 30 CD8+ CDR3 sequences were shared between patients and controls.

The template used for profiling TCR beta VDJ and CDR3 was genomic DNA. TCRdb reanalysed the reads using MiXCR and keeps one entry per CDR3 protein. The repertoire holds roughly 130,000 distinct CDR3 sequences, with roughly 50% as singletons. V and J are TRBV7-6 and TRBJ2-3; TRBD2 agrees at 12 bases. The sequenced sample was sorted CD4+, CD8+, or CD8+CD57+ T cells (not recorded which) from PBMCs. This TCR was sampled from a human donor in good health, serving as a control. The CDR3 reads CASSHLAGGAGNTQYF. As DNA, the CDR3 is TGTGCCAGCAGCCACCTAGCGGGGGGGGCCGGGAATACGCAGTATTTT.